The 19 T cell receptor beta chains below come from one sample, sequenced in a study of glioma-infiltrating T cells (dated by TCRdb to 2016 to 2017). Sequencing took place on an Illumina MiSeq. TCR alpha and beta CDR3 regions were amplified with the iRepertoire nested amplicon-rescue multiplex PCR (arm-PCR) platform from RNA. The raw public data were reprocessed by TCRdb itself: fastp quality trimming at Q25, MiXCR clonotype calling, in-frame beta chains only. CDR3 protein sequences are deduplicated, and each keeps its most common genes and DNA. For this sample there are 400,000 or so distinct CDR3 sequences; around 45% appear just once. The top ten hold 9.5% to 15% of the sample. The specimen sequenced was glioma tissue, nonneoplastic brain tissue, or PBMCs (not recorded which). These receptors were obtained from a human donor with low-grade glioma or glioblastoma, undergoing nonglioma brain surgery, or in good health (not recorded which).

The chain employs TRBV28 and TRBJ2-5, with D possibly TRBD1 on 6 matching bases. The V end lost 1 base, the J end lost 1 base, and 16 bases lay between the germline ends. Germline assignment: CDR1 MDHEN and CDR2 SYDVKM. The CDR3 is made up of 17 amino acids. The CDR3 DNA is TGTGCCAGCAGTTTATTCGGGGTTGCGGACAGCCAAGAGACCCAGTACTTC. Translating gives CASSLFGVADSQETQYF.

With respect to this clonotype: The junction departs from the called germline gene at one end, perhaps through a read error. The chain combines TRBV27 with TRBJ1-3, with 7 positions matching TRBD1. The CDR3 runs to 15 residues. Germline loops: CDR1 MNHEY, CDR2 SMNVEV (reference sequence). The DNA of the CDR3 is TGTGCCGGCAGTTTGGGTTGGGACAGAGGAAACACCATATATTTT. Its translation: CAGSLGWDRGNTIYF.

J is TRBJ2-1 and V is TRBV7-9, with TRBD1 matching 12 bases. Germline values: CDR1 SEHNR, CDR2 FQNEAQ (reference sequence). V dropped 5 bases and J dropped 7; count of bases not matched to a gene: 6. This CDR3 is built from 15 residues. CDR3 bases: TGTGCCAGCAGCGGACGGGACAGGGGGCTAAATGAGCAGTTCTTC. Amino acids: CASSGRDRGLNEQFF.

The CDR3 loop is CASSYSRQTYEQYF. DNA for the CDR3: TGTGCCAGCAGTTACTCGAGGCAGACCTACGAGCAGTACTTC. V is TRBV6-6 and J is TRBJ2-7; D call uncertain. The germline V and J ends were trimmed by 0 bases and 2 bases, with 8 bases remaining between them. Germline V gene sequence: CDR1 MNHNY, CDR2 SVGAGI (reference sequence). CDR3 length equals 14 residues.

This clonotype has at least ten counts. The chain couples TRBV6-2 or TRBV6-3 to TRBJ2-7; 8 nucleotides line up with TRBD1. The CDR3 extends over 15 amino acids. Unmatched junction bases numbered 6, after V lost 1 base and J lost 4 bases. CDR1 is MNHEY, CDR2 SVGEGT, per germline. CDR3 residues: CASSYWDRLPYEQYF. In DNA, the CDR3 is TGTGCCAGCAGTTACTGGGACAGGCTTCCGTACGAGCAGTACTTC.

This clonotype has a handful of counts. This sequence joins TRBV28 and TRBJ1-4; possible D gene TRBD1, 6 bases. Deletions cut 4 bases from V and 0 bases from J, with 15 bases between. Per the germline V gene, CDR1 is MDHEN and CDR2 is SYDVKM. The CDR3 extends over 17 amino acids. The CDR3 loop is CASSSNLQGTTNEKLFF. CDR3 in DNA: TGTGCCAGCAGTTCCAACTTACAGGGAACAACTAATGAAAAACTGTTTTTT.

This clonotype was detected a few times. The chain couples TRBV28 to TRBJ1-5; 8 nucleotides agree with TRBD1. This CDR3 has 15 amino acids. The germline gives CDR1 MDHEN, CDR2 SYDVKM. The J segment lost 6 bases and the V segment lost 5 bases, leaving 9 bases of the junction unmatched. The CDR3 loop is CASSRDRGGGQPQHF. Here the CDR3 DNA reads TGTGCCAGCAGTCGAGACAGGGGAGGAGGTCAGCCCCAGCATTTT.

Concerning this clonotype: A much larger clone differs from this one at a single base, so this may be a read error. The CDR3 nucleotides are TGTGCCAGCAGCATGGACCCCCTCTATGACTACACCTTC. Protein: CASSMDPLYDYTF. The rearrangement uses TRBV6-5 and TRBJ1-2; no firm D call. This CDR3 region has 13 residues. Germline V gene data show CDR1 as MNHEY and CDR2 as SVGAGI.

A note on this clonotype: A much bigger clone sits one base away, suggesting this may be a read error. The V gene is TRBV20-1, the J gene TRBJ1-2; tentative D call: TRBD1 (6 bases). Per the germline V gene, CDR1 is DFQATT and CDR2 is SNEGSKA (reference sequence). Trimming took 3 bases from V and 8 from J, leaving 19 bases between them. The CDR3 is made up of 14 amino acids. The CDR3 DNA is TGCAGTGCTAGTCCTCAAGGGGGGGCGAACGGCTACACCTTC. Protein: CSASPQGGANGYTF.

This clonotype was detected a few times. The chain has TRBV10-3 and TRBJ2-5, with no clear D. The V gene's germline CDR1 is ENHRY and CDR2 SYGVKD. V lost 10 bases and J lost 5, with 20 bases in between. The CDR3 extends over 14 amino acids. CDR3 DNA: TGTGCCACCTGTCCCGTGCTACGGGCGGAGACCCAGTACTTC. This encodes CATCPVLRAETQYF.

On this clonotype itself: This sequence may be a read error, since a much larger clone differs from it by one base. In this CDR3 the conserved last residue, phenylalanine or tryptophan, is missing, so a read error is likely. The chain links TRBV28 to TRBJ2-1, with a possible D match to TRBD2 (6 bases). CDR3 length: 11 amino acids. The V end was cut by 3 bases, the J end by 10 bases, with 7 bases between. Germline CDR1 MDHEN, CDR2 SYDVKM. The CDR3 is CASSFREEQFL. The CDR3 DNA reads TGTGCCAGCAGTTTTCGGGAGGAGCAGTTCCTC.

The chain carries TRBV18 and TRBJ1-4; no clear D gene. This CDR3 comprises 14 residues. V lost 3 bases and J lost 5, with 10 bases in between. The V gene's germline CDR1 is KGHSH and CDR2 LQKENI. CDR3: CASSPSWENEKLFF. For the CDR3, the DNA is TGTGCCAGCTCACCTTCGTGGGAAAATGAAAAACTGTTTTTT. Together with reference TRBV18 and TRBJ1-4, the CDR3 gives the full variable domain: NAGVMQNPRHLVRRRGQEARLRCSPMKGHSHVYWYRQLPEEGLKFMVYLQKENIIDESGMPKERFSAEFPKEGPSILRIQQVVRGDSAAYFCASSPSWENEKLFFGSGTQLSVL.

The chain carries TRBV27 and TRBJ2-4; D perhaps matches TRBD2 (6 bases). The length of the CDR3 is 15 residues. Per germline, CDR1 MNHEY and CDR2 SMNVEV (reference sequence). The V and J ends lost 5 bases and 9 bases respectively, with 20 bases between them. The CDR3 coding sequence is TGTGCCAGCAGTGATCAGGGCGGGACTTTTGTCATTCAGTACTTC. Residues: CASSDQGGTFVIQYF.

The CDR3 DNA is TGTGCCAGCAGCTTAGGGGGACAGATGAACACTGAAGCTTTCTTT. The encoded protein is CASSLGGQMNTEAFF. The V call is TRBV7-9, the J call TRBJ1-1, with 7 bases matching TRBD1. This CDR3 has 15 amino acids. Germline trimming cut 1 base from V and 0 bases from J; bases unmatched to any gene: 2. Looked up from germline, CDR1 is SEHNR and CDR2 is FQNEAQ (reference sequence).

The chain's CDR3 is CASTQALEFSTDTQYF. The CDR3 DNA sequence: TGTGCCAGCACACAGGCCTTGGAATTTAGCACAGATACGCAGTATTTT. The rearrangement joins TRBV5-6 to TRBJ2-3, with D possibly being TRBD1 (5 bases). The CDR3 runs 16 residues. Looked up from germline, CDR1 is SGHDT and CDR2 is YYEEEE. The V end was cut by 6 bases, the J end by 0 bases, with 17 bases between.

This clonotype was seen only a few times. This sequence joins TRBV6-5 and TRBJ2-1, with 10 bases aligning to TRBD1. Trimming took 0 bases from V and 6 from J; bases not matched to a gene: 2. Germline assignment: CDR1 MNHEY and CDR2 SVGAGI. The CDR3 has 15 residues. CDR3 amino acids: CASSYSWTGGNEQFF. DNA for the CDR3: TGTGCCAGCAGTTACTCTTGGACAGGGGGCAATGAGCAGTTCTTC.

V usage is TRBV6-2 or TRBV6-3 and J usage is TRBJ1-5; D unresolved. V lost 5 bases, J lost 2 bases, and 13 bases lay in between. CDR3 length equals 15 residues. Germline CDR1 and CDR2: MNHEY and SVGEGT. The CDR3 region has the DNA TGTGCCAGCAGTAGAGCCACCGGGGGCAATCAGCCCCAGCATTTT. This gives the protein CASSRATGGNQPQHF.

This clonotype has a handful of counts. The chain uses TRBV5-1 and TRBJ2-7; maybe TRBD2 (5 bases). V was clipped by 4 bases and J by 3 bases, with 20 bases between them. The CDR3 covers 16 residues. Germline V gives CDR1 SGHRS, CDR2 YFSETQ. CDR3 protein: CASSSRRTAESYEQYF. CDR3 coding DNA: TGCGCCAGCAGCAGCAGAAGAACAGCGGAAAGCTACGAGCAGTACTTC.

This clonotype has a count of ten or more. The gene calls are TRBV7-3 and TRBJ2-1, with D possibly matching TRBD2 (6 bases). CDR1 is SGHTA, CDR2 FQGTGA, per germline. Trimming pared 3 bases from V and 6 bases from J, leaving 12 bases between. CDR3 size: 14 residues. The CDR3 is CASSFSGGVNEQFF. The CDR3 region has the DNA TGTGCCAGCAGCTTCAGTGGAGGGGTCAATGAGCAGTTCTTC.